This T cell receptor (beta chain) was identified in a study of PD-1 blockade in classical Hodgkin lymphoma. Described time point: cycle 4 day 1 (C4D1), after more than five weeks of nivolumab. Every patient had relapsed following autologous stem cell transplantation, and cohorts differed in brentuximab vedotin exposure. Study-wide results and limits: As was reported, newly diagnosed patients showed lower baseline TCR diversity than healthy donors did. Diversity similar to that of newly diagnosed patients was seen at baseline in complete responders.

Germline V gene lookup returns CDR1 SGHDN and CDR2 FVKESK. This CDR3 has 19 residues. The ends lost 1 base at V and 5 bases at J; junction bases unmatched: 11. The data were produced by immunoSEQ multiplex PCR, yet TCRdb's version contains in-frame clones alone and is incomplete. The sample has roughly 100,000 clones; approximately 89% are singletons. Remarks on this clone: What it binds is unknown.

Sequencing used peripheral blood mononuclear cells (PBMCs), obtained before the fourth cycle of nivolumab. The chain combines TRBV14 with TRBJ2-5; 15 bases match TRBD2. The source of this sequence is a human donor with classical Hodgkin lymphoma. CDR3 amino acids: CASSQVGWTSGRASETQYF. The CDR3 DNA follows: TGTGCCAGCAGCCAAGTCGGGTGGACTAGCGGGAGGGCAAGCGAGACCCAGTACTTC.